These 30 T cell receptor beta chains were all obtained from the same sample, sequenced in a study of T cell changes during pregnancy in multiple sclerosis (dated by TCRdb to the late 2010s). Libraries were made using the immunoSEQ multiplex PCR assay. The table comes from immuneACCESS by way of TCRdb, which keeps in-frame sequences with V and J called. Part of the clones is missing from these tables; in studies checked, under half for an unresolved V gene and the rest for unknown reasons. This sample holds about 85,000 clones; roughly nine tenths were observed only once. The top ten hold approximately 2.4% of the sample. Sample: peripheral blood, taken in the first trimester of pregnancy. These receptors all come from a female donor with multiple sclerosis, enrolled in a pregnancy study.

The chain couples TRBV28 to TRBJ2-5, with 10 positions matching TRBD1. Germline lookup yields CDR1 MDHEN and CDR2 SYDVKM. After removal of 5 bases from V and 5 bases from J, the junction contained 2 bases not matched to a gene. The CDR3 sequence is 13 residues long. The CDR3 here is CASSGTGVETQYF. The CDR3 DNA reads as TGTGCCAGCAGTGGGACAGGGGTTGAGACCCAGTACTTC.

This clone has only a few counts. Within the sample, other DNA sequences also encode this same CDR3. The CDR3 here is CASSQRQVQETQYF. The CDR3 region has the DNA TGTGCCAGTAGTCAGAGACAGGTACAAGAGACCCAGTACTTC. The J gene is TRBJ2-5, the V gene TRBV19, with D maybe TRBD1 (6 bases). Trimming shortened V by 5 bases and J by 2 bases, and 12 bases separated the two germline ends. The CDR3 consists of 14 residues. Per the germline V gene, CDR1 is LNHDA and CDR2 is SQIVND (reference sequence).

J is TRBJ2-7 and V is TRBV28; D unclear. The CDR3 covers 13 residues. CDR1 is MDHEN, CDR2 SYDVKM, per germline. Trimming stripped 2 bases from V and 0 bases from J, with 5 bases between. The CDR3 is CASSLGSSYEQYF. CDR3 nucleotides: TGTGCCAGCAGTTTAGGCAGCTCCTACGAGCAGTACTTC. The full variable domain, completed using reference TRBV28 and TRBJ2-7, is DVKVTQSSRYLVKRTGEKVFLECVQDMDHENMFWYRQDPGLGLRLIYFSYDVKMKEKGDIPEGYSVSREKKERFSLILESASTNQTSMYLCASSLGSSYEQYFGPGTRLTVT.

The V call is TRBV5-1, the J call TRBJ2-7; D is possibly TRBD1 (6 bases). CDR3 length: 14 amino acids. CDR1 is SGHRS, CDR2 YFSETQ, per germline. Trimming took off 0 bases at V and 4 bases at J, with 11 bases between the two ends. The CDR3, as DNA: TGCGCCAGCAGCTTGGTAGGGGGTCCGTACGAGCAGTACTTC. Its translation is CASSLVGGPYEQYF.

The chain has TRBV18 and TRBJ1-1, with TRBD1 matching over 7 bases. V lost 5 bases, J lost 1 base, and 4 bases stayed unmatched. Germline V CDR1 and CDR2: KGHSH, LQKENI. This CDR3 has 14 residues. The CDR3 nucleotides read TGTGCCAGCTCAGGAAACAGGGGGAACACTGAAGCTTTCTTT. As protein: CASSGNRGNTEAFF.

This clone was seen only once. The J gene is TRBJ2-7, the V gene TRBV5-1; weak D call: TRBD2 (5 bases). This CDR3 contains 18 residues. Germline V gene sequence: CDR1 SGHRS, CDR2 YFSETQ. Deletions cut 0 bases from V and 2 bases from J, with 21 bases between. The CDR3 DNA sequence: TGCGCCAGCAGCTTGGGGCTTGGGAGCGCAGTACTCCCCTACGAGCAGTACTTC. Translation: CASSLGLGSAVLPYEQYF.

The chain links TRBV7-9 to TRBJ1-3, with 8 bases fitting TRBD1. J lost 2 bases, V lost 5 bases, and 8 bases had no gene match. This CDR3 region has 16 residues. Germline V gene data show CDR1 as SEHNR and CDR2 as FQNEAQ (reference sequence). CDR3: CASSPTGGITGNTIYF. The CDR3 nucleotides are TGTGCCAGCAGCCCTACAGGGGGGATAACTGGAAACACCATATATTTT.

This clone was seen only once. The J gene is TRBJ2-3, the V gene TRBV18; 13 nucleotides match TRBD2. The CDR3 is 17 amino acids. The germline V gene has CDR1 KGHSH and CDR2 LQKENI. V was clipped by 6 bases and J by 6 bases; unmatched bases: 12. The CDR3, as DNA: TGTGCCAGCTCTCCGACTAGCGGGGGGACTCTCGTCGATACGCAGTATTTT. Protein product: CASSPTSGGTLVDTQYF.

The chain has TRBV2 and TRBJ2-3; TRBD2 is a possible D gene (5 bases). Per germline, CDR1 SNHLY and CDR2 FYNNEI. The CDR3 totals 14 residues. Trimming took 2 bases from V and 1 from J, leaving 7 bases between them. As DNA, the CDR3 is TGTGCCAGCAGTGAAAGAGCGGGCACAGATACGCAGTATTTT. Its translation: CASSERAGTDTQYF.

The chain is built from TRBV9 and TRBJ1-1, with 8 bases that match TRBD1. The CDR3 loop spans 16 amino acids. The J segment lost 5 bases and the V segment lost 0 bases, leaving 9 bases of the junction unmatched. Germline V gene data show CDR1 as SGDLS and CDR2 as YYNGEE. Here the CDR3 reads CASSVGQGALETEAFF. CDR3 DNA sequence: TGTGCCAGCAGCGTAGGGCAGGGGGCGTTGGAAACTGAAGCTTTCTTT.

The J gene is TRBJ1-5, the V gene TRBV4-3, with 11 bases identical to TRBD1. This CDR3 region has 21 residues. CDR1 is LGHNA, CDR2 YSLEER, per germline. The junction had 16 bases not matched to a gene; V was cut back by 0 bases and J by 3 bases. The CDR3 region has the DNA TGCGCCAGCAGCCAAGATAGATTCCTGCCGGGACAGGGGGACGACAATCAGCCCCAGCATTTT. This encodes CASSQDRFLPGQGDDNQPQHF.

This chain uses TRBV6-5 with TRBJ2-1; the match to TRBD2 covers 9 bases. Germline lookup yields CDR1 MNHEY and CDR2 SVGAGI. The CDR3 has 15 residues. The J segment lost 5 bases and the V segment lost 3 bases, leaving 5 bases of the junction unmatched. CDR3 loop: CASSYSGSSDNEQFF. CDR3 nucleotides: TGTGCCAGCAGTTATAGCGGGAGTTCGGACAATGAGCAGTTCTTC.

V and J are TRBV5-1 and TRBJ2-1; TRBD1 matches at 8 bases. This CDR3 is 12 amino acids long. Germline V CDR1 and CDR2: SGHRS, YFSETQ. Germline trimming cut 4 bases from V and 10 bases from J; bases unmatched to any gene: 4. CDR3 nucleotides: TGCGCCAGCAGCCGGGGGACAGGCGAGCAGTTCTTC. As protein: CASSRGTGEQFF. Supplemented by reference TRBV5-1 and TRBJ2-1, the full variable domain reads KAGVTQTPRYLIKTRGQQVTLSCSPISGHRSVSWYQQTPGQGLQFLFEYFSETQRNKGNFPGRFSGRQFSNSRSEMNVSTLELGDSALYLCASSRGTGEQFFGPGTRLTVL.

The chain carries TRBV29-1 and TRBJ2-4; 12 nucleotides align to TRBD2. The CDR3 has 14 residues. The trim removed 6 bases at V and 8 bases at J, leaving 8 bases unmatched. CDR1 and CDR2 (germline): SQVTM, ANQGSEA. CDR3 DNA sequence: TGCAGCGTCGCGACTAGCGGGAGCGCGTACATTCAGTACTTC. It translates to CSVATSGSAYIQYF.

The chain couples TRBV19 to TRBJ2-7, with a possible D match to TRBD2 (6 bases). The CDR3 has 13 amino acids. The V end lost 5 bases, the J end lost 7 bases, and 15 bases lay between the germline ends. Germline CDR1 and CDR2: LNHDA and SQIVND (reference sequence). In DNA form, the CDR3 reads TGTGCCAGTAGTCCGCGCCCCGGGACTGAGCAGTACTTC. This codes for CASSPRPGTEQYF.

The J gene is TRBJ2-2, the V gene TRBV28; D call uncertain. Between the trimmed V and J ends, which lost 2 bases and 7 bases, there was a span of 5 bases. Germline-derived CDR1 and CDR2 are MDHEN and SYDVKM. This CDR3 has 12 amino acids. CDR3 coding DNA: TGTGCCAGCAGTTTAGTAAACGGGGAGCTGTTTTTT. Translation: CASSLVNGELFF.

The V gene is TRBV4-3, the J gene TRBJ1-1; 8 positions agree with TRBD1. The CDR3 covers 16 residues. Trimming took 1 base from V and 0 from J; bases not matched to a gene: 4. Looked up from germline, CDR1 is LGHNA and CDR2 is YSLEER. CDR3 coding DNA: TGCGCCAGCAGCCAAGCCGGACAGGGAATGAACACTGAAGCTTTCTTT. As protein: CASSQAGQGMNTEAFF.

This clone has a single count. The chain couples TRBV27 to TRBJ1-1; 8 bases map to TRBD1. Germline trimming cut 6 bases from V and 5 bases from J; bases unmatched to any gene: 11. The germline V gene has CDR1 MNHEY and CDR2 SMNVEV (reference sequence). This CDR3 has 15 residues. The CDR3, as DNA: TGTGCCAGCAGACCCCAGACAGGGGTAGATACTGAAGCTTTCTTT. It codes for CASRPQTGVDTEAFF.

The V gene is TRBV6-6, the J gene TRBJ2-5; 9 nucleotides agree with TRBD1. With 5 bases clipped from V and 4 bases from J, the junction kept 11 bases outside the gene matches. This CDR3 region has 16 residues. CDR1 is MNHNY, CDR2 SVGAGI, per germline (reference sequence). The CDR3 DNA is TGTGCCAGCAGTCCCACAGGGGGCCGGGCGCGAGAGACCCAGTACTTC. It codes for CASSPTGGRARETQYF.

V usage is TRBV6-4 and J usage is TRBJ1-1, with D possibly matching TRBD1 (5 bases). V dropped 0 bases and J dropped 4 bases, with 24 bases sitting between them. The CDR3 has 19 amino acids. CDR1 is MRHNA and CDR2 is SNTAGT in the germline V gene. The CDR3 loop is CASSDSWDWLFGGSTEAFF. CDR3 DNA: TGTGCCAGCAGTGACTCTTGGGATTGGTTATTTGGGGGGAGCACTGAAGCTTTCTTT.

This sequence joins TRBV11-3 and TRBJ2-5; a weak D match, TRBD2 (6 bases). This CDR3 comprises 16 residues. V lost 6 bases to trimming and J lost 1 base, with 18 bases between them. Germline CDR1 is SGHNT and CDR2 is YENEEA. The CDR3 loop is CASRTGGGDFQETQYF. In nucleotides, the CDR3 is TGTGCCAGCAGGACTGGTGGTGGGGACTTCCAAGAGACCCAGTACTTC.

The chain employs TRBV5-1 and TRBJ2-5, with 8 bases lining up with TRBD2. V gave up 7 bases and J gave up 4 bases; unmatched junction bases: 6. Germline CDR1 SGHRS, CDR2 YFSETQ. The CDR3 contains 13 residues. The CDR3 DNA reads TGCGCCAGCGCCCCGGGGGGGGGAGAGACCCAGTACTTC. Amino acid sequence: CASAPGGGETQYF.

The chain joins TRBV4-3 to TRBJ2-1; 8 bases map to TRBD1. This CDR3 is built from 15 residues. Trimming removed 1 base from V and 5 bases from J; junction bases left unmatched: 4. CDR1 and CDR2 (germline): LGHNA, YSLEER. The CDR3 loop is CASSQGTGWDNEQFF. CDR3 in DNA: TGCGCCAGCAGCCAAGGGACAGGGTGGGACAATGAGCAGTTCTTC.

V usage is TRBV4-1 and J usage is TRBJ2-7; 10 bases fit TRBD1. The germline V gene has CDR1 MGHRA and CDR2 YSYEKL. V lost 4 bases, J lost 5 bases, and 5 bases stayed unmatched. The CDR3 sequence is 14 residues long. CDR3 residues: CASSLGQGLDEQYF. For the CDR3, the DNA is TGCGCCAGCAGCCTGGGACAGGGGCTTGACGAGCAGTACTTC.

The chain recombines TRBV5-1 with TRBJ1-4; D is possibly TRBD1 (5 bases). Germline CDR1 is SGHRS and CDR2 is YFSETQ. The CDR3 loop spans 14 amino acids. The ends were cut back, 1 base at V and 3 bases at J, with 7 bases in the middle. CDR3 nucleotides: TGCGCCAGCAGCTTGCCGGGGGCTAATGAAAAACTGTTTTTT. It is translated as CASSLPGANEKLFF. Complete variable domain (other parts from reference TRBV5-1 and TRBJ1-4): KAGVTQTPRYLIKTRGQQVTLSCSPISGHRSVSWYQQTPGQGLQFLFEYFSETQRNKGNFPGRFSGRQFSNSRSEMNVSTLELGDSALYLCASSLPGANEKLFFGSGTQLSVL.

The count of this clone is one. The rearrangement uses TRBV7-9 and TRBJ2-1; 7 bases match TRBD1. J lost 10 bases, V lost 5 bases, and 8 bases had no gene match. The CDR3 runs to 13 residues. The germline V gene has CDR1 SEHNR and CDR2 FQNEAQ (reference sequence). The chain's CDR3 is CASSADRVEEQFF. The CDR3 DNA is TGTGCCAGCAGCGCCGACAGGGTTGAGGAGCAGTTCTTC.

V gene TRBV5-5 combines with J gene TRBJ2-5; 7 bases map to TRBD2. CDR3 size: 13 residues. V lost 6 bases and J lost 5; bases outside the gene matches: 7. From germline, CDR1 is SGHKS and CDR2 YYEKEE (reference sequence). CDR3 nucleotides: TGTGCCAGCACCCTGGGGGGGGTGGAGACCCAGTACTTC. Its protein product is CASTLGGVETQYF. Full variable domain (missing parts from reference TRBV5-5 and TRBJ2-5): DAGVTQSPTHLIKTRGQQVTLRCSPISGHKSVSWYQQVLGQGPQFIFQYYEKEERGRGNFPDRFSARQFPNYSSELNVNALLLGDSALYLCASTLGGVETQYFGPGTRLLVL.

The V and J genes are TRBV12-5 and TRBJ2-1; TRBD1 aligns across 7 bases. The germline V gene encodes CDR1 LGHNT and CDR2 FRNRAP. This CDR3 is built from 15 residues. Unmatched junction bases numbered 3, after V lost 4 bases and J lost 0 bases. As DNA, the CDR3 is TGTGCTAGTGGTTCGGGACAGAGCTCCTACAATGAGCAGTTCTTC. It is translated as CASGSGQSSYNEQFF.

CDR3 protein: CASSQGQFEKLFF. In nucleotides, the CDR3 is TGCGCCAGCAGCCAGGGACAGTTTGAAAAACTGTTTTTT. The gene calls are TRBV4-1 and TRBJ1-4; 7 bases are a match to TRBD1. J lost 7 bases, V lost 3 bases, and 2 bases had no gene match. The CDR3 consists of 13 residues. Looked up from germline, CDR1 is MGHRA and CDR2 is YSYEKL.

The chain couples TRBV30 to TRBJ1-2; D might be TRBD1 (6 bases). In germline, CDR1 is GTSNPN, CDR2 SVGIG (reference sequence). The CDR3 length is 12 residues. Trimming took off 4 bases at V and 6 bases at J, with 12 bases between the two ends. The CDR3 loop is CAWTQGADGYTF. CDR3 nucleotides: TGTGCCTGGACACAGGGCGCCGATGGCTACACCTTC.